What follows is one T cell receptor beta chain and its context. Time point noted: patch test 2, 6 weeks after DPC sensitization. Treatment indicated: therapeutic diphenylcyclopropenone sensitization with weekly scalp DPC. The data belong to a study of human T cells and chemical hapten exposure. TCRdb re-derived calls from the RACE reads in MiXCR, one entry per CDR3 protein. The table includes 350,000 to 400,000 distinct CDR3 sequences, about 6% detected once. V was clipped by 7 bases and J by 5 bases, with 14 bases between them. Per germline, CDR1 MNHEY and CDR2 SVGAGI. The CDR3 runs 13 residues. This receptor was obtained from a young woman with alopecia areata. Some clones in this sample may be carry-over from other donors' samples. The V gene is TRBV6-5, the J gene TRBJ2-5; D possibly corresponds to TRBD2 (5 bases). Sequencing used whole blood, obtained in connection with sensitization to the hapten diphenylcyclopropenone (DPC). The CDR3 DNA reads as TGTGCCAGCACCGGGAACGTGGACGAGACCCAGTACTTC. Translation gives CASTGNVDETQYF.